This T cell receptor (beta chain) emerged from a study of T and B cells in COVID-19 patients. Study-wide results and caveats: Of thousands of TCR clusters found only in the recovered cohort, a few dozen had low generation probability.

This CDR3 comprises 13 residues. V gave up 0 bases and J gave up 1 base, with 5 bases separating them. Per germline, CDR1 GTSNPN and CDR2 SVGIG (reference sequence). Multiplex PCR with BIOMED2 TRB-A/B primer pools amplified TRB rearrangements. TCRdb re-called the multiplex PCR reads through MiXCR, storing one row per CDR3 protein. This sample has more than 12,000 distinct CDR3 sequences, with about 26% found just once. By share, this clonotype counts as medium-sized. Antigen: not known. Each TRB amplification used roughly 240-550 ng of genomic DNA from blood. The TCR was taken from a human donor who had recovered from COVID-19. This chain uses TRBV30 with TRBJ2-3, with D uncertain. Source material: blood. For the CDR3, the DNA is TGTGCCTGGAGTGTACGTGGCACAGATACGCAGTATTTT. Its protein is CAWSVRGTDTQYF.